A single sample is the source of the 27 T cell receptor beta chains below, sequenced in a study of T cell responses to AZD1222 COVID-19 vaccine. The table came from immunoSEQ multiplex PCR; TCRdb's copy has only in-frame clones and leaves some out. The sample yields approximately 180,000 clones, over 80% seen once. The sample in question was peripheral blood, obtained 28 days after the second dose of the MenACWY control vaccine. The receptors were gathered from an adult who received the MenACWY meningococcal vaccine as a control.

This rearrangement joins TRBV6-5 to TRBJ1-1; D is possibly TRBD1 (5 bases). This CDR3 is built from 15 residues. Trimming stripped 2 bases from V and 1 base from J, with 11 bases between. Germline-derived CDR1 and CDR2 are MNHEY and SVGAGI. The DNA for the CDR3 is TGTGCCAGCAGTTACGAAGGGACGGCGAACACTGAAGCTTTCTTT. Translation gives CASSYEGTANTEAFF.

This clone came up once. V gene TRBV5-5 combines with J gene TRBJ1-1; 9 nucleotides match TRBD1. From germline, CDR1 is SGHKS and CDR2 YYEKEE (reference sequence). Trimming removed 3 bases from V and 5 bases from J; junction bases left unmatched: 8. This CDR3 is built from 15 residues. As DNA, the CDR3 is TGTGCCAGCAGCTCCGGGACAGGGACCGGGACTGAAGCTTTCTTT. Translation: CASSSGTGTGTEAFF.

The chain joins TRBV18 to TRBJ1-5; D call uncertain. V was shortened by 6 bases and J by 2 bases, with 14 bases between the two germline ends. This CDR3 comprises 15 residues. Germline CDR1 reads KGHSH; CDR2 reads LQKENI. Here the CDR3 DNA reads TGTGCCAGCTCCCGTCAGGACGTCGGCAATCAGCCCCAGCATTTT. Amino acids: CASSRQDVGNQPQHF.

The J gene is TRBJ1-1, the V gene TRBV3-1 (or the pseudogene TRBV3-2); D possibly corresponds to TRBD1 (6 bases). Germline loops: CDR1 LGHDT, CDR2 YNNKEL (reference sequence). The CDR3 runs 14 residues. With 4 bases removed from V and 5 bases from J, the gap between germline ends came to 14 bases. CDR3 residues: CASSLEGGRTEAFF. The CDR3 region has the DNA TGTGCCAGCAGCCTCGAGGGGGGGCGGACTGAAGCTTTCTTT.

This chain uses TRBV7-2 with TRBJ2-5; perhaps D is TRBD1 or TRBD2 (6 bases each). CDR3 length equals 14 residues. Trimming removed 1 base from V and 5 bases from J, with 11 bases in between. Germline V gives CDR1 SGHTA, CDR2 FQGNSA. The CDR3 region has the DNA TGTGCCAGCAGCTTAGGGGGGGCCTCGGAGACCCAGTACTTC. Residues: CASSLGGASETQYF.

The rearrangement uses TRBV19 and TRBJ1-5; the D is unclear. Germline CDR1 is LNHDA and CDR2 is SQIVND (reference sequence). The CDR3 sequence is 16 residues long. V was cut by 4 bases and J by 4 bases, with 17 bases left in between. The CDR3 reads CASSKSDLGRNQPQHF. Written as DNA, the CDR3 is TGTGCCAGTAGTAAATCAGATTTGGGGAGGAATCAGCCCCAGCATTTT.

The V call is TRBV12-3 or TRBV12-4, the J call TRBJ1-2; 9 bases align to TRBD1. J gave up 8 bases and V 6 bases, and 7 bases lay outside the gene matches. This CDR3 has 13 residues. This CDR3 is CASSRTTGGGYTF. Written as DNA, the CDR3 is TGTGCCAGCAGCCGTACTACAGGGGGCGGCTACACCTTC.

The CDR3 bases are TGCGCCAGCAGCCACCTAACCCACCCCGGCACTAATGAAAAACTGTTTTTT. It specifies CASSHLTHPGTNEKLFF. The V call is TRBV4-1, the J call TRBJ1-4, with D uncertain. This CDR3 contains 17 residues. Germline V gene data show CDR1 as MGHRA and CDR2 as YSYEKL. Trimming took 3 bases from V and 2 from J, leaving 16 bases between them.

This chain joins TRBV30 and TRBJ2-7, with TRBD2 matching over 9 bases. V shed 3 bases and J 0 bases; nucleotides not matched to a gene: 9. The CDR3 sequence is 16 residues long. In germline, CDR1 is GTSNPN, CDR2 SVGIG (reference sequence). The CDR3 sequence: CAWRAFGLASSYEQYF. The CDR3 DNA follows: TGTGCCTGGAGAGCGTTCGGACTAGCGAGCTCCTACGAGCAGTACTTC.

The rearrangement links TRBV3-1 (or the pseudogene TRBV3-2) to TRBJ1-3; weak D call: TRBD1 (5 bases). The CDR3 contains 15 residues. The germline V gene has CDR1 LGHDT and CDR2 YNNKEL (reference sequence). V shed 7 bases and J shed 3 bases, with 16 bases lying between them. The CDR3 coding sequence is TGTGCCAGCACCTCGGGGACCATTTATGGAAACACCATATATTTT. This gives the protein CASTSGTIYGNTIYF.

The chain employs TRBV3-1 (or the pseudogene TRBV3-2) and TRBJ2-7; D gene ambiguous. The CDR3 length is 11 residues. The germline CDR1 and CDR2 sequences are LGHDT and YNNKEL (reference sequence). The germline V and J ends were trimmed by 4 bases and 9 bases, with 10 bases remaining between them. The CDR3 DNA reads as TGTGCCAGCAGCCGCACATCTAGGCAGTACTTC. Translating gives CASSRTSRQYF.

The V call is TRBV25-1, the J call TRBJ1-3, with D unresolved. Germline loops: CDR1 MGHDK, CDR2 SYGVNS. Trimming shortened V by 6 bases and J by 0 bases, and 9 bases separated the two germline ends. This CDR3 comprises 14 residues. DNA of the CDR3: TGTGCCAGCAGCTGGGATGGCTCTGGAAACACCATATATTTT. The encoded protein is CASSWDGSGNTIYF.

The gene calls are TRBV27 and TRBJ2-1; TRBD2 matches at 12 bases. The length of the CDR3 is 14 residues. The J segment lost 1 base and the V segment lost 8 bases, leaving 0 bases of the junction unmatched. The germline CDR1 and CDR2 sequences are MNHEY and SMNVEV (reference sequence). This CDR3 is CASGLAGSYNEQFF. The DNA for the CDR3 is TGTGCCAGCGGACTAGCGGGGTCCTACAATGAGCAGTTCTTC.

V gene TRBV28 combines with J gene TRBJ1-1, with D perhaps TRBD1 (5 bases). Trimming pared 5 bases from V and 5 bases from J, leaving 18 bases between. The CDR3 spans 15 residues. Per the germline V gene, CDR1 is MDHEN and CDR2 is SYDVKM. The CDR3 DNA reads as TGTGCCAGCAGTCCACCCAGGGCAGGCGGAACTGAAGCTTTCTTT. Protein: CASSPPRAGGTEAFF.

The chain carries TRBV9 and TRBJ1-5; TRBD1 aligns across 10 bases. Germline loops: CDR1 SGDLS, CDR2 YYNGEE. The CDR3 has 15 amino acids. V was pared by 0 bases and J by 5 bases, with 2 bases of the junction left unmatched. The CDR3 DNA follows: TGTGCCAGCAGCGTAGGGGACAGGGGCCATCAGCCCCAGCATTTT. It codes for CASSVGDRGHQPQHF.

This sequence joins TRBV2 and TRBJ1-5; the D gene is possibly TRBD1 (6 bases). The ends were cut back, 3 bases at V and 1 base at J, with 10 bases in the middle. This CDR3 has 15 residues. Germline V CDR1 and CDR2: SNHLY, FYNNEI. This CDR3 reads CASSDAGDSNQPQHF. DNA for the CDR3: TGTGCCAGCAGTGATGCAGGGGACAGCAATCAGCCCCAGCATTTT.

The CDR3 DNA follows: TGTGCCAGCAGTGAAGACTATGGCTACACCTTC. Protein sequence: CASSEDYGYTF. This sequence joins TRBV2 and TRBJ1-2; D gene unclear. The CDR3 runs to 11 residues. V shed 1 base and J shed 3 bases, with 0 bases lying between them. Germline CDR1 is SNHLY and CDR2 is FYNNEI.

The chain recombines TRBV18 with TRBJ1-2; D gene unclear. CDR3 size: 17 residues. V lost 6 bases and J 1 base, leaving 21 bases between the germline ends. Looked up from germline, CDR1 is KGHSH and CDR2 is LQKENI. The DNA for the CDR3 is TGTGCCAGCTCTCGGGAAACCGGACGGCTTAGTAACTATGGCTACACCTTC. Translation: CASSRETGRLSNYGYTF.

The chain links TRBV24-1 to TRBJ1-2, with D unresolved. This CDR3 is built from 13 residues. Germline CDR1 KGHDR, CDR2 SFDVKD. The V and J ends lost 4 bases and 0 bases respectively, with 5 bases between them. The chain's CDR3 is CATSEESNYGYTF. DNA for the CDR3: TGTGCCACCAGTGAAGAATCTAACTATGGCTACACCTTC.

The chain couples TRBV29-1 to TRBJ2-5; D gene unclear. Deletions cut 5 bases from V and 9 bases from J, with 10 bases between. Germline values: CDR1 SQVTM, CDR2 ANQGSEA. The CDR3 runs 10 residues. CDR3 DNA sequence: TGCAGCGTTTTTCTCGAGGCCCAGTACTTC. This sequence encodes CSVFLEAQYF.

The chain combines TRBV7-9 with TRBJ1-1; D gene ambiguous. CDR3 size: 13 residues. V was trimmed by 5 bases and J by 2 bases, leaving 9 bases between them. Germline CDR1 is SEHNR and CDR2 is FQNEAQ (reference sequence). Written as DNA, the CDR3 is TGTGCCAGCAGCCCACCAGCTAACACTGAAGCTTTCTTT. Translated: CASSPPANTEAFF.

In this sample, this clone turned up once. The V and J genes are TRBV6-1 and TRBJ1-2; possible D gene TRBD1, 6 bases. Trimming left V 1 base short and J 6 bases short, with 9 bases between. CDR1 is MNHNS and CDR2 is SASEGT in the germline V gene. This CDR3 has 13 amino acids. The CDR3 DNA follows: TGTGCCAGCAGTGAAGGGGGGGCACATGGCTACACCTTC. Translation: CASSEGGAHGYTF.

The chain links TRBV28 to TRBJ1-1; D is possibly TRBD1 (5 bases). The CDR3 extends over 14 amino acids. With 6 bases removed from V and 4 bases from J, the gap between germline ends came to 15 bases. The germline CDR1 and CDR2 sequences are MDHEN and SYDVKM. The CDR3 DNA sequence: TGTGCCAGCAGCCCAACCAGGGATTTCACTGAAGCTTTCTTT. Protein sequence: CASSPTRDFTEAFF.

The chain uses TRBV19 and TRBJ2-1; 9 nucleotides match TRBD2. CDR3 length: 13 residues. Germline CDR1 and CDR2: LNHDA and SQIVND (reference sequence). V lost 8 bases, J lost 4 bases, and 3 bases stayed unmatched. The DNA for the CDR3 is TGTGCCAGTCAGCGGGGGGCATACAATGAGCAGTTCTTC. Translation: CASQRGAYNEQFF. Based on the CDR3 plus reference TRBV19 and TRBJ2-1, the full variable domain is DGGITQSPKYLFRKEGQNVTLSCEQNLNHDAMYWYRQDPGQGLRLIYYSQIVNDFQKGDIAEGYSVSREKKESFPLTVTSAQKNPTAFYLCASQRGAYNEQFFGPGTRLTVL.

The chain employs TRBV30 and TRBJ2-3; TRBD1 matches at 8 bases. The V gene end was trimmed by 8 bases and the J gene end by 1 base; junction bases not matched to a gene: 5. The CDR3 extends over 13 amino acids. CDR1 is GTSNPN and CDR2 is SVGIG in the germline V gene (reference sequence). The CDR3 here is CARGQGRTDTQYF. CDR3 sequence (DNA): TGTGCCCGCGGACAGGGACGCACAGATACGCAGTATTTT. The whole variable domain, filled in from reference TRBV30 and TRBJ2-3, reads SQTIHQWPATLVQPVGSPLSLECTVEGTSNPNLYWYRQAAGRGLQLLFYSVGIGQISSEVPQNLSASRPQDRQFILSSKKLLLSDSGFYLCARGQGRTDTQYFGPGTRLTVL.

The rearrangement joins TRBV5-6 to TRBJ1-2, with D possibly TRBD1 on 5 matching bases. The CDR3 covers 14 residues. CDR1 is SGHDT and CDR2 is YYEEEE in the germline V gene. Trimming took 4 bases from V and 0 from J, leaving 10 bases between them. The CDR3 region is CASSEGRANYGYTF. For the CDR3, the DNA is TGTGCCAGCAGCGAGGGACGGGCTAACTATGGCTACACCTTC.

V usage is TRBV14 and J usage is TRBJ2-5; TRBD2 aligns across 8 bases. Trimming removed 4 bases from V and 5 bases from J; junction bases left unmatched: 6. CDR3 length: 14 residues. In germline, CDR1 is SGHDN, CDR2 FVKESK. The CDR3 here is CASSPRLARETQYF. CDR3 coding DNA: TGTGCCAGCAGCCCACGACTAGCGCGGGAGACCCAGTACTTC.